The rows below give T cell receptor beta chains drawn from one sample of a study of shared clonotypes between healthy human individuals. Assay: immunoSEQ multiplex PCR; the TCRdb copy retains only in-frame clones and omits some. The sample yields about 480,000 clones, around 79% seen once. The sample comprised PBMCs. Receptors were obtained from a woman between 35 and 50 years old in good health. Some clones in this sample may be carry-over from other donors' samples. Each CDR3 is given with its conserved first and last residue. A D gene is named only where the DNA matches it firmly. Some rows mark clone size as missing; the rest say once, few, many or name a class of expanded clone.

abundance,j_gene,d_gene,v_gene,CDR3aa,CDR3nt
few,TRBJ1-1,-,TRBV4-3,CASSARGGTEAFF,TGCGCCAGCAGCGCACGTGGGGGCACTGAAGCTTTCTTT
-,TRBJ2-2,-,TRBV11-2,CASSLVKDATGELFF,TGTGCCAGCAGCTTAGTTAAAGATGCCACCGGGGAGCTGTTTTTT
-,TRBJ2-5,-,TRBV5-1,CASSFSRRMETQYF,TGCGCCAGCAGCTTCTCTAGGAGAATGGAGACCCAGTACTTC
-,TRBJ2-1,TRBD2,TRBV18,CASSPLAGTSGSYLHNEQFF,TGTGCCAGCTCACCACTAGCCGGGACTAGCGGGAGTTATCTGCACAATGAGCAGTTCTTC
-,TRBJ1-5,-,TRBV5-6,CASSLGGSNQPQHF,TGTGCCAGCAGCTTGGGTGGGAGCAATCAGCCCCAGCATTTT
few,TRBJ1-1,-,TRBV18,CASSPPWERAEAFF,TGTGCCAGCTCACCACCGTGGGAAAGGGCTGAAGCTTTCTTT
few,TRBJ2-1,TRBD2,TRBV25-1,CASFWTSGNHNEQFF,TGTGCCAGCTTTTGGACTAGCGGGAACCACAATGAGCAGTTCTTC
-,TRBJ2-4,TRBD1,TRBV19,CASSLAHQGARDIQYF,TGTGCCAGTAGTTTGGCCCACCAGGGGGCAAGGGACATTCAGTACTTC
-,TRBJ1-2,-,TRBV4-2,CASSQQPPLGYGYTF,TGTGCCAGCAGCCAACAGCCGCCCCTCGGCTATGGCTACACCTTC
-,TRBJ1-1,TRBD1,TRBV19,CASQGQLNTEAFF,TGTGCCAGCCAGGGACAGTTGAACACTGAAGCTTTCTTT
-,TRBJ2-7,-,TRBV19,CASSPGTSSYEQYF,TGTGCCAGTAGTCCAGGGACCAGTTCCTACGAGCAGTACTTC
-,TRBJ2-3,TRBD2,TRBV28,CASTAQGGSDTQYF,TGTGCCAGCACGGCGCAGGGAGGGTCAGATACGCAGTATTTT
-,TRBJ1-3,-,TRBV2,CASSVAGNTIYF,TGTGCCAGCAGTGTCGCTGGAAACACCATATATTTT
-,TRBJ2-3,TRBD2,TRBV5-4,CASSLELAPSTDTQYF,TGTGCCAGCAGCTTGGAACTAGCGCCCAGCACAGATACGCAGTATTTT
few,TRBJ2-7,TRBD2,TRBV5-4,CASSLVGTRRAYEQYF,TGTGCCAGCAGCTTGGTGGGGACTAGAAGAGCCTACGAGCAGTACTTC
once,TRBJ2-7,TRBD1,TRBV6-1,CASSEPGQGAIEQYF,TGTGCCAGCAGTGAACCGGGACAGGGGGCAATCGAGCAGTACTTC
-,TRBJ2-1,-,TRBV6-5,CASTKPGRFNEQFF,TGTGCCAGCACCAAGCCGGGCAGGTTCAATGAGCAGTTCTTC
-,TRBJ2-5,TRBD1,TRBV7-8,CASSTPGGETQYF,TGTGCCAGCAGCACACCAGGGGGAGAGACCCAGTACTTC
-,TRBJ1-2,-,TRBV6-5,CASRAPGNPYGYTF,TGTGCCAGCAGGGCCCCGGGCAACCCATATGGCTACACCTTC
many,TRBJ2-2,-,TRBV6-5,CASRRGTNRGELFF,TGTGCCAGCAGACGCGGGACAAATCGCGGGGAGCTGTTTTTT
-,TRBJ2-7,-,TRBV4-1,CASSQGSTLSSYEQYF,TGCGCCAGCAGCCAGGGGTCGACCTTAAGCTCCTACGAGCAGTACTTC
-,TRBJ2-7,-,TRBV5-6,CASSFGPGEQYF,TGTGCCAGCAGCTTCGGGCCTGGCGAGCAGTACTTC
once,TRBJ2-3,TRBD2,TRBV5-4,CASSLSSGSPTDTQYF,TGTGCCAGCAGCTTGTCTAGCGGGAGTCCCACAGATACGCAGTATTTT
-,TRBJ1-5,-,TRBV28,CASSLGGVPGNQPQHF,TGTGCCAGCAGTTTGGGTGGCGTGCCGGGCAATCAGCCCCAGCATTTT
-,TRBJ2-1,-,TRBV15,CATTLRVNSEQFF,TGTGCCACCACACTTAGGGTTAACAGCGAGCAGTTCTTC
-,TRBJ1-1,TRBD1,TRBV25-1,CASSESRQGDTEAFF,TGTGCCAGCAGTGAATCACGCCAGGGGGACACTGAAGCTTTCTTT
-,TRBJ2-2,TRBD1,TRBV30,CAIQGDRRELFF,TGTGCCATTCAGGGGGATAGGCGCGAGCTGTTTTTT
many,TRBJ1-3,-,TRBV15,CATSRDRRSGNTIYF,TGTGCCACCAGCAGAGACAGGCGCTCTGGAAACACCATATATTTT
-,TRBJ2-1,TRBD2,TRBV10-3,CAIRGLAGGHEQFF,TGTGCCATCAGGGGACTAGCGGGCGGCCATGAGCAGTTCTTC
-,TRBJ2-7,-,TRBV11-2,CASSATRFAYEQYF,TGTGCCAGCAGCGCGACCCGCTTCGCCTACGAGCAGTACTTC
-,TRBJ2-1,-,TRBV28,CASRDSRMDNEQFF,TGTGCCAGCAGGGACAGTCGGATGGACAATGAGCAGTTCTTC
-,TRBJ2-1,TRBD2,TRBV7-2,CASSSRRTSGRADNEQFF,TGTGCCAGCAGCTCCCGACGGACTAGCGGGAGGGCCGACAATGAGCAGTTCTTC
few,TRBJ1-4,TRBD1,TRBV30,CAWSGPGGKLFF,TGTGCCTGGAGTGGACCAGGGGGAAAACTGTTTTTT
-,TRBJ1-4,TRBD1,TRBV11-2,CASSSQDRGRDNEKLFF,TGTGCCAGCAGCTCCCAGGACAGGGGGCGAGATAATGAAAAACTGTTTTTT
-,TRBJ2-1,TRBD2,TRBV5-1,CASSSGGGREGEQFF,TGCGCCAGCAGCTCGGGTGGCGGGAGGGAGGGTGAGCAGTTCTTC
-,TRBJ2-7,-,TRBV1,CTSSPYEQYF,TGCACCAGCAGCCCCTACGAGCAGTACTTC
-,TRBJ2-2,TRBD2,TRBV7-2,CASSFRLAGGSGELFF,TGTGCCAGCAGCTTCCGACTAGCGGGAGGGTCCGGGGAGCTGTTTTTT
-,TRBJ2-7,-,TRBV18,CASSPLTDSYEQYF,TGTGCCAGCTCACCCTTGACAGACTCCTACGAGCAGTACTTC
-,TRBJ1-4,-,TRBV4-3,CASSRVPGHLTTNEKLFF,TGCGCCAGCAGCCGCGTACCGGGACACCTAACAACTAATGAAAAACTGTTTTTT
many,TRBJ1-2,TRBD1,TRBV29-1,CSVEGSGTGGRYTF,TGCAGCGTTGAAGGCTCCGGGACAGGGGGCCGCTACACCTTC
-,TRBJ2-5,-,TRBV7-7,CASSPSDSQETQYF,TGTGCTAGCAGCCCCTCGGACTCCCAAGAGACCCAGTACTTC
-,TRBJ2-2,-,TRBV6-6,CASSYLGAGELFF,TGTGCCAGCAGTTACTTGGGTGCCGGGGAGCTGTTTTTT
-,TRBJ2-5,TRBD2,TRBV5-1,CASSPELAGVETQYF,TGCGCCAGCAGCCCAGAACTAGCGGGAGTAGAGACCCAGTACTTC
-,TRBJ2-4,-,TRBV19,CASSMGTGAAKNIQYF,TGTGCCAGTAGTATGGGGACGGGAGCGGCCAAAAACATTCAGTACTTC
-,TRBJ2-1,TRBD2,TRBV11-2,CASSWRTSGYNEQFF,TGTGCCAGCAGCTGGAGGACTAGCGGTTACAATGAGCAGTTCTTC
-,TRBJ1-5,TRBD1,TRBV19,CASSPTGGFGQPQHF,TGTGCCAGTAGTCCAACAGGGGGGTTTGGTCAGCCCCAGCATTTT